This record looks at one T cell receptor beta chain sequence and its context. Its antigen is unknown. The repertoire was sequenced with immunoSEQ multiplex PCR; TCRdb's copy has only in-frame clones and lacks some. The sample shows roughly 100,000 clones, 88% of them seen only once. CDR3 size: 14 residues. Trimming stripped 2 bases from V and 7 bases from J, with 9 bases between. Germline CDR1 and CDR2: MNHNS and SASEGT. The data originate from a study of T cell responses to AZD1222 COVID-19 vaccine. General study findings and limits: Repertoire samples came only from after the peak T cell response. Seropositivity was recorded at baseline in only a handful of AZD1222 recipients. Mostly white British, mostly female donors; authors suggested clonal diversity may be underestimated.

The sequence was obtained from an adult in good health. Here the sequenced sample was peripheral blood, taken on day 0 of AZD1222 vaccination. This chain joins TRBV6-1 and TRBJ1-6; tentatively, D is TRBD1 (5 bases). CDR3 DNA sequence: TGTGCCAGCAGTGAATTAGAGGGGAATTCACCCCTCCACTTT. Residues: CASSELEGNSPLHF.